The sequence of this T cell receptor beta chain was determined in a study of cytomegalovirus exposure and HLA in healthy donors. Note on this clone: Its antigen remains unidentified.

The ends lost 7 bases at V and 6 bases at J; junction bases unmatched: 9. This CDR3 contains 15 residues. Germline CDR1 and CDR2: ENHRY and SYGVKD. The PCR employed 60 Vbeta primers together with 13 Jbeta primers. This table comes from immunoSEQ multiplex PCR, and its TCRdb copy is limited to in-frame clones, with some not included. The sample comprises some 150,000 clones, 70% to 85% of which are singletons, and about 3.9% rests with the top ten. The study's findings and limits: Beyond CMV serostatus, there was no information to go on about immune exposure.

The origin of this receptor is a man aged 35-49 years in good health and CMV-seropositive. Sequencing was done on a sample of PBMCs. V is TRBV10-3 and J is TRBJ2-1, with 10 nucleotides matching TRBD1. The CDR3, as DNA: TGTGCCATCAAGGTGAGGGGACAGGGGACCAATGAGCAGTTCTTC. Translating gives CAIKVRGQGTNEQFF.